Below are 25 T cell receptor beta chains sequenced from a single sample in a study of cytomegalovirus exposure and HLA in healthy donors. Both 60 Vbeta primers and 13 Jbeta primers went into the PCR. Only in-frame clones appear in the TCRdb table, and some are missing; sequencing was by immunoSEQ multiplex PCR. The sample records more than 150,000 clones, roughly 78% being singletons. Sequencing used PBMCs. The receptor source for this set is a woman under 40 in good health and CMV-seronegative.

The chain is built from TRBV5-1 and TRBJ2-7; D is possibly TRBD1 (6 bases). Germline assignment: CDR1 SGHRS and CDR2 YFSETQ. This CDR3 spans 18 amino acids. Trimming left V 4 bases short and J 3 bases short, with 26 bases between. DNA of the CDR3: TGCGCCAGCAGCCCAAAGGTACAGGGTCCATTTATCGGCTACGAGCAGTACTTC. The encoded protein is CASSPKVQGPFIGYEQYF.

The V and J genes are TRBV18 and TRBJ2-3; D call uncertain. This CDR3 has 12 residues. V shed 2 bases and J shed 9 bases, with 9 bases lying between them. Germline loops: CDR1 KGHSH, CDR2 LQKENI. The CDR3 loop is CASSPIPVTQYF. DNA of the CDR3: TGTGCCAGCTCACCAATCCCCGTAACGCAGTATTTT.

As DNA, the CDR3 is TGTGCCAGCGGCCTCTCCTACGAGCAGTACTTC. Translation gives CASGLSYEQYF. The chain has TRBV27 and TRBJ2-7; D not certain. Looked up from germline, CDR1 is MNHEY and CDR2 is SMNVEV (reference sequence). V shed 8 bases and J shed 0 bases, with 5 bases lying between them. CDR3 length: 11 residues.

The V call is TRBV30, the J call TRBJ2-3, with 12 nucleotides matching TRBD2. Looked up from germline, CDR1 is GTSNPN and CDR2 is SVGIG (reference sequence). The junction had 3 bases not matched to a gene; V was cut back by 3 bases and J by 2 bases. This CDR3 has 15 amino acids. CDR3 bases: TGTGCCTGGAGCAGACTAGCGGGGGACACAGATACGCAGTATTTT. Translating gives CAWSRLAGDTDTQYF.

The V call is TRBV7-2, the J call TRBJ1-5; a possible D gene is TRBD1 (5 bases). Trimming shortened V by 6 bases and J by 6 bases, and 12 bases separated the two germline ends. Looked up from germline, CDR1 is SGHTA and CDR2 is FQGNSA. CDR3 size: 13 residues. CDR3 amino acids: CASSYQGGQPQHF. CDR3 DNA: TGTGCCAGCAGTTACCAGGGTGGTCAGCCCCAGCATTTT.

J is TRBJ2-5 and V is TRBV25-1; perhaps TRBD2 as D (5 bases). The CDR3 spans 12 residues. V dropped 11 bases and J dropped 5 bases, with 15 bases sitting between them. CDR1 is MGHDK and CDR2 is SYGVNS in the germline V gene. The CDR3 region has the DNA TGTGCCTCGAGGACTTTTGGGGAGACCCAGTACTTC. Translation gives CASRTFGETQYF.

The chain carries TRBV19 and TRBJ1-1; no definite D call. The V and J ends lost 5 bases and 11 bases respectively, with 12 bases between them. The CDR3 has 11 amino acids. CDR1 and CDR2 from the germline V gene are LNHDA and SQIVND (reference sequence). In DNA form, the CDR3 reads TGTGCCAGTAGTGCAGGATTCTTGGCTTTCTTT. Its protein product is CASSAGFLAFF.

J is TRBJ1-6 and V is TRBV19; the match to TRBD1 covers 7 bases. Germline CDR1 is LNHDA and CDR2 is SQIVND (reference sequence). The CDR3 covers 13 residues. With 5 bases clipped from V and 7 bases from J, the junction kept 2 bases outside the gene matches. This chain's CDR3 is CASSSGGNSPLHF. The CDR3 coding sequence is TGTGCCAGTAGTTCAGGGGGAAATTCACCCCTCCACTTT.

The chain uses TRBV2 and TRBJ1-5; D remains ambiguous. CDR1 and CDR2 (germline): SNHLY, FYNNEI. The CDR3 spans 14 residues. Trimming shortened V by 4 bases and J by 7 bases, and 14 bases separated the two germline ends. CDR3 nucleotides: TGTGCCAGCAGTGTTGAAAGGACGGGGCAGCCCCAGCATTTT. It specifies CASSVERTGQPQHF.

The chain carries TRBV19 and TRBJ2-6, with a weak D call TRBD2 (6 bases). Germline V CDR1 and CDR2: LNHDA, SQIVND (reference sequence). V was cut by 1 base and J by 0 bases, with 7 bases left in between. The CDR3 totals 16 residues. The CDR3 protein is CASSIGGGSGANVLTF. CDR3 sequence (DNA): TGTGCCAGTAGTATAGGGGGAGGCTCTGGGGCCAACGTCCTGACTTTC.

This rearrangement joins TRBV6-1 to TRBJ2-7; TRBD1 agrees at 7 bases. Per germline, CDR1 MNHNS and CDR2 SASEGT. The CDR3 contains 15 residues. With V trimmed by 0 bases and J by 4 bases, 6 bases remained unmatched. This chain's CDR3 is CASSEAGTEIYEQYF. CDR3 in DNA: TGTGCCAGCAGTGAAGCCGGGACAGAGATTTACGAGCAGTACTTC.

This rearrangement joins TRBV9 to TRBJ2-1, with D perhaps TRBD2 (6 bases). Germline loops: CDR1 SGDLS, CDR2 YYNGEE. The CDR3 totals 16 residues. V lost 2 bases and J lost 1, with 13 bases in between. The CDR3 DNA is TGTGCCAGCAGCGTCTCCGACGGGGGATCCTACAATGAGCAGTTCTTC. Translating gives CASSVSDGGSYNEQFF.

The table lists this clone with a few counts. The chain couples TRBV5-1 to TRBJ2-1; 9 bases agree with TRBD2. The trim removed 0 bases at V and 7 bases at J, leaving 5 bases unmatched. From germline, CDR1 is SGHRS and CDR2 YFSETQ. This CDR3 contains 15 residues. CDR3: CASSLVAGGGNEQFF. The CDR3 DNA follows: TGCGCCAGCAGCTTGGTTGCGGGGGGGGGTAATGAGCAGTTCTTC.

The chain employs TRBV14 and TRBJ1-1; D remains ambiguous. CDR1 is SGHDN, CDR2 FVKESK, per germline. The CDR3 is 17 amino acids. Trimming took 0 bases from V and 5 from J, leaving 19 bases between them. For the CDR3, the DNA is TGTGCCAGCAGCCAAGAAGGTTTCGGGGAGGGTTGGACTGAAGCTTTCTTT. Amino acid sequence: CASSQEGFGEGWTEAFF.

V and J are TRBV4-1 and TRBJ2-2; possibly TRBD2 for D (6 bases). The V end lost 5 bases, the J end lost 3 bases, and 19 bases lay between the germline ends. The CDR3 is made up of 17 amino acids. Germline lookup yields CDR1 MGHRA and CDR2 YSYEKL. Here the CDR3 reads CASSFPRGSGHTGELFF. CDR3 DNA: TGCGCCAGCAGCTTCCCCCGGGGTAGCGGTCACACCGGGGAGCTGTTTTTT.

The chain couples TRBV4-2 to TRBJ1-5; D is undetermined. Germline-derived CDR1 and CDR2 are LGHNA and YNFKEQ. The CDR3 is 18 residues long. V was trimmed by 2 bases and J by 2 bases, leaving 19 bases between them. For the CDR3, the DNA is TGTGCCAGCAGCCAAAACGGTCGCTCGGGATCGGGCAATCAGCCCCAGCATTTT. It codes for CASSQNGRSGSGNQPQHF.

V is TRBV2 and J is TRBJ1-3, with a weak D call TRBD1 (5 bases). This CDR3 is built from 13 residues. CDR1 SNHLY and CDR2 FYNNEI come from the germline V gene. Trimming left V 8 bases short and J 11 bases short, with 19 bases between. The CDR3 DNA sequence: TGTGCCAGCCAGATGGGGCGGTCCGTGGCCATATATTTT. Its translation is CASQMGRSVAIYF.

The CDR3 bases are TGTGCCAGTAGTATTCTAGGACAGAGAATGAACACTGAAGCTTTCTTT. Translated, it gives CASSILGQRMNTEAFF. This sequence joins TRBV19 and TRBJ1-1; D is perhaps TRBD1 (6 bases). The germline V gene has CDR1 LNHDA and CDR2 SQIVND (reference sequence). The CDR3 extends over 16 amino acids. V was cut by 3 bases and J by 0 bases, with 14 bases left in between. The full variable domain, with the rest looked up from reference TRBV19 and TRBJ1-1, is DGGITQSPKYLFRKEGQNVTLSCEQNLNHDAMYWYRQDPGQGLRLIYYSQIVNDFQKGDIAEGYSVSREKKESFPLTVTSAQKNPTAFYLCASSILGQRMNTEAFFGQGTRLTVV.

The V call is TRBV5-1, the J call TRBJ2-5; 9 bases are a match to TRBD2. CDR1 is SGHRS and CDR2 is YFSETQ in the germline V gene. CDR3 length: 17 residues. The V gene end was trimmed by 0 bases and the J gene end by 0 bases; junction bases not matched to a gene: 6. CDR3 DNA: TGCGCCAGCAGCTTGGGGAGCGGGGGGCCGTACCAAGAGACCCAGTACTTC. It yields the protein CASSLGSGGPYQETQYF.

CDR3 loop: CASSVGGPAFF. CDR3 coding DNA: TGTGCCAGCAGTGTGGGGGGGCCGGCTTTCTTT. This chain links TRBV2 with TRBJ1-1; tentatively, D is TRBD1 (6 bases). The germline V gene encodes CDR1 SNHLY and CDR2 FYNNEI. CDR3 size: 11 residues. The V end was cut by 4 bases, the J end by 11 bases, with 11 bases between.

The genes are TRBV28 and TRBJ1-1; D is possibly TRBD1 (5 bases). The CDR3 has 14 amino acids. V lost 8 bases, J lost 2 bases, and 15 bases lay in between. Germline V gene lookup returns CDR1 MDHEN and CDR2 SYDVKM. CDR3 sequence reads: CASREDRSNTEAFF. In DNA form, the CDR3 reads TGTGCCAGCCGAGAAGACAGATCTAACACTGAAGCTTTCTTT.

This clone was counted once. This sample includes further DNA sequences coding for the same CDR3. This chain connects TRBV5-1 to TRBJ2-1; 14 bases line up with TRBD2. The CDR3 spans 17 residues. Germline trimming cut 4 bases from V and 1 base from J; bases unmatched to any gene: 4. Germline CDR1 SGHRS, CDR2 YFSETQ. The CDR3 nucleotides are TGCGCCAGCAGCCTCGGACTAGCGGGGGGATCCTACAATGAGCAGTTCTTC. Protein sequence: CASSLGLAGGSYNEQFF.

V gene TRBV9 combines with J gene TRBJ1-4; 9 positions agree with TRBD1. Trimming cost V 4 bases and J 11 bases; bases outside gene matches: 9. This CDR3 is 14 amino acids long. Germline V gene sequence: CDR1 SGDLS, CDR2 YYNGEE. CDR3 bases: TGTGCCAGCAGCCAGGACAGGGGTGGGGGGAAACTGTTTTTT. It encodes CASSQDRGGGKLFF.

The gene calls are TRBV18 and TRBJ2-1, with TRBD2 matching over 7 bases. Germline V gene sequence: CDR1 KGHSH, CDR2 LQKENI. V shed 3 bases and J 3 bases; nucleotides not matched to a gene: 5. This CDR3 is built from 15 residues. CDR3 DNA sequence: TGTGCCAGCTCACCCGGGGGAGGGTACTACAATGAGCAGTTCTTC. This translates into CASSPGGGYYNEQFF.

The genes are TRBV5-1 and TRBJ2-1; the D gene is possibly TRBD2 (5 bases). Germline CDR1 and CDR2: SGHRS and YFSETQ. V was trimmed by 0 bases and J by 8 bases, leaving 12 bases between them. The CDR3 length is 14 residues. The DNA of the CDR3 is TGCGCCAGCAGCTTGGATCTAGGGAGAGATGAGCAGTTCTTC. Protein product: CASSLDLGRDEQFF.